This T cell receptor beta chain comes out of a study of OX40 agonist ivuxolimab in advanced cancers. The V end was cut by 2 bases, the J end by 5 bases, with 15 bases between. Germline-derived CDR1 and CDR2 are SGHDN and FVKESK. The length of the CDR3 is 15 residues. Clones were read by immunoSEQ multiplex PCR, and TCRdb kept only the in-frame ones, dropping some. The sample consists of 55,000 to 70,000 clones, 84% of them appearing once. The input for sequencing was CD4+ or CD8+ T cells sorted from blood, taken in a trial of the OX40 agonist ivuxolimab. This receptor was identified in an adult with an advanced solid tumor such as melanoma, head and neck, liver or kidney cancer. The chain recombines TRBV14 with TRBJ2-5; D is perhaps TRBD1 or TRBD2 (5 bases each). As DNA, the CDR3 is TGTGCCAGCAGCCAACTCCTAGGGACGGGGGAGACCCAGTACTTC. Translated: CASSQLLGTGETQYF.